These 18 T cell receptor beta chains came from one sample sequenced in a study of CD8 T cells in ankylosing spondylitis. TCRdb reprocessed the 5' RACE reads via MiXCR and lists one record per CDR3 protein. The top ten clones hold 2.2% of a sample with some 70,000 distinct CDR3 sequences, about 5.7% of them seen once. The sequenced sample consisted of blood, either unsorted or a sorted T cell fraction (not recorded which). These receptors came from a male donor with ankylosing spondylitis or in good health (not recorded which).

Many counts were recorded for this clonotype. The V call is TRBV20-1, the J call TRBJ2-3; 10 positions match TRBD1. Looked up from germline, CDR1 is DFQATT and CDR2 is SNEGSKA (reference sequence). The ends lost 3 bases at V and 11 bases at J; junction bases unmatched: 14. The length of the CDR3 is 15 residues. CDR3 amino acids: CSASPPTGGREGQYF. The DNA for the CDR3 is TGCAGTGCTAGCCCCCCGACAGGGGGCAGGGAGGGGCAGTATTTT.

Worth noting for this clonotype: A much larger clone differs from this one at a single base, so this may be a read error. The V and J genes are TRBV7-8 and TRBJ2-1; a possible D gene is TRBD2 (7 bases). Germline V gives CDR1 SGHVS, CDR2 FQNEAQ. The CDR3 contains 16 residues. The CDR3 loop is CAGSLGSSRGLYEQFF. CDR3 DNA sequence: TGTGCCGGCAGCTTAGGTTCGTCGCGGGGGCTCTATGAGCAGTTCTTC.

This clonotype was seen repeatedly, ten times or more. This chain's CDR3 is CASSAQGATAAHTQYF. CDR3 DNA: TGTGCCAGCTCAGCACAGGGGGCCACGGCGGCACATACGCAGTATTTT. J is TRBJ2-3 and V is TRBV18, with TRBD1 matching 9 bases. The CDR3 runs 16 residues. Germline CDR1 and CDR2: KGHSH and LQKENI. V shed 5 bases, J shed 7 bases, and the junction held 13 bases outside the gene matches.

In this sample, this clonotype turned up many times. This CDR3 reads CASGTGQSNTEAFF. The CDR3 DNA reads TGTGCCAGCGGTACGGGACAGTCGAACACTGAAGCTTTCTTT. The chain recombines TRBV27 with TRBJ1-1; 7 bases fit TRBD1. The CDR3 consists of 14 residues. Germline CDR1 MNHEY, CDR2 SMNVEV (reference sequence). Trimming cost V 8 bases and J 1 base; bases outside gene matches: 7.

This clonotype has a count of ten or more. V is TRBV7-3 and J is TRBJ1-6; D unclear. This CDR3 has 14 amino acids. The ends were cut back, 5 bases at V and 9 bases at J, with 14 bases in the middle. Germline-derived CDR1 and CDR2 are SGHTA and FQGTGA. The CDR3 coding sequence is TGTGCCAGCAGCCAAAGCGGGGTAGGTTCACCCCTCCACTTT. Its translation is CASSQSGVGSPLHF. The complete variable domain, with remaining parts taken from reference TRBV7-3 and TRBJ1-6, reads GAGVSQTPSNKVTEKGKYVELRCDPISGHTALYWYRQSLGQGPEFLIYFQGTGAADDSGLPNDRFFAVRPEGSVSTLKIQRTERGDSAVYLCASSQSGVGSPLHFGNGTRLTVT.

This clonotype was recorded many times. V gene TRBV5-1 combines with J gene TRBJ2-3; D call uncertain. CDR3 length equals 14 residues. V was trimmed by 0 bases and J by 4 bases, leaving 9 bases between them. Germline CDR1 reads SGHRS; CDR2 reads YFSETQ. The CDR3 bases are TGCGCCAGCAGCTTGGCGGCAGTCGCAGATACGCAGTATTTT. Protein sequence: CASSLAAVADTQYF.

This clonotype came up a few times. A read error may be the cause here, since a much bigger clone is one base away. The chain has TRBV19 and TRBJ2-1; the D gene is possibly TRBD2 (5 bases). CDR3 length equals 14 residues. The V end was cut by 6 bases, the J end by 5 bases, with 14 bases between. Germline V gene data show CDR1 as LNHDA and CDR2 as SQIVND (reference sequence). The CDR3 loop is CASRPSGWDNEQFF. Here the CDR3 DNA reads TGTGCCAGTAGACCGAGCGGCTGGGACAATGAGCAGTTCTTC. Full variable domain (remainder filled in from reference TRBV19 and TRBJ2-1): DGGITQSPKYLFRKEGQNVTLSCEQNLNHDAMYWYRQDPGQGLRLIYYSQIVNDFQKGDIAEGYSVSREKKESFPLTVTSAQKNPTAFYLCASRPSGWDNEQFFGPGTRLTVL.

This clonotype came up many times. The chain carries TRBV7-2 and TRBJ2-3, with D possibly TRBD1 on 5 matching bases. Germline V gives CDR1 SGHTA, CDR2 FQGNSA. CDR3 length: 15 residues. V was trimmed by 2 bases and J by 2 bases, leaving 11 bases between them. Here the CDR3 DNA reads TGTGCCAGCAGCTTACAGGGAAGGCTCACAGATACGCAGTATTTT. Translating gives CASSLQGRLTDTQYF. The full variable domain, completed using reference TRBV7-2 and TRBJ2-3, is GAGVSQSPSNKVTEKGKDVELRCDPISGHTALYWYRQSLGQGLEFLIYFQGNSAPDKSGLPSDRFSAERTGGSVSTLTIQRTQQEDSAVYLCASSLQGRLTDTQYFGPGTRLTVL.

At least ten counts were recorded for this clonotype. The CDR3 sequence is CSASGDYNEQFF. For the CDR3, the DNA is TGCAGTGCTAGTGGGGATTACAATGAGCAGTTCTTC. V and J are TRBV20-1 and TRBJ2-1; D gene unclear. The germline CDR1 and CDR2 sequences are DFQATT and SNEGSKA (reference sequence). This CDR3 contains 12 residues. Between the trimmed V and J ends, which lost 3 bases and 4 bases, there was a span of 7 bases.

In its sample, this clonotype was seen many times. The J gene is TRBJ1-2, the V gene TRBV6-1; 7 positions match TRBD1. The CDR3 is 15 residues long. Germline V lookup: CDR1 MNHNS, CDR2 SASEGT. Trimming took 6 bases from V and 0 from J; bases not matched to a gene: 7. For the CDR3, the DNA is TGTGCCAGCAGACGGACAGGACAAGCTAACTATGGCTACACCTTC. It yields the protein CASRRTGQANYGYTF.

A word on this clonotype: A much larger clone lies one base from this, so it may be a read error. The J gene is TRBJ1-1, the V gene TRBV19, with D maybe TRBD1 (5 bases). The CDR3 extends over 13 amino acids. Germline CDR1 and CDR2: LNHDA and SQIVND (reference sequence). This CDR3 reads CATQKGTSTAAFF. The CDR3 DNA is TGTGCCACACAGAAGGGGACTTCAACTGCAGCTTTCTTT.

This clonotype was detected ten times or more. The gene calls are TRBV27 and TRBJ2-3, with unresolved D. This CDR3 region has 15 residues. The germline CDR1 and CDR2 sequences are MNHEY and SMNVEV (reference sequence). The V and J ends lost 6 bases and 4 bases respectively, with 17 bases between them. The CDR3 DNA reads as TGTGCCAGCAGCCCTTCCTCCGCAGCTCCAGATACGCAGTATTTT. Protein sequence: CASSPSSAAPDTQYF.

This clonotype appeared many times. The CDR3 reads CASSYTEDNEQFF. In DNA, the CDR3 is TGTGCCAGCAGTTATACTGAGGACAATGAGCAGTTCTTC. This chain links TRBV6-2 or TRBV6-3 with TRBJ2-1; D uncertain. The germline V gene encodes CDR1 MNHEY and CDR2 SVGEGT. The CDR3 loop spans 13 amino acids. The V end lost 3 bases, the J end lost 5 bases, and 8 bases lay between the germline ends.

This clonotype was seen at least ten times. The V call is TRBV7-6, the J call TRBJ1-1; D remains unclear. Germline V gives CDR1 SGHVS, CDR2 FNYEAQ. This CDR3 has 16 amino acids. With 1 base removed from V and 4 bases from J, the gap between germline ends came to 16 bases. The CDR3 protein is CASSLGTVPSVTEAFF. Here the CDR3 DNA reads TGTGCCAGCAGCTTAGGAACAGTGCCCTCAGTCACTGAAGCTTTCTTT.

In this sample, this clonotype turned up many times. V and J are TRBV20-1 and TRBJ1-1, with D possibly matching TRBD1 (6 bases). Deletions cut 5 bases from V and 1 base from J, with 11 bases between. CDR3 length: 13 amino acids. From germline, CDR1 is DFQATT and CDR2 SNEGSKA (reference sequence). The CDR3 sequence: CSALTGTNTEAFF. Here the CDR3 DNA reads TGCAGTGCTTTGACAGGAACGAACACTGAAGCTTTCTTT.

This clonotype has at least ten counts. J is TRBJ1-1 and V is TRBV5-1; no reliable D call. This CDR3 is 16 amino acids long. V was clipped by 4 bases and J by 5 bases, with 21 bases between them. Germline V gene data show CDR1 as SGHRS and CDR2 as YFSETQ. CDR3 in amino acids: CASSADTTVTKTEAFF. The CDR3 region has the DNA TGCGCCAGCAGCGCCGACACCACAGTGACAAAGACTGAAGCTTTCTTT.

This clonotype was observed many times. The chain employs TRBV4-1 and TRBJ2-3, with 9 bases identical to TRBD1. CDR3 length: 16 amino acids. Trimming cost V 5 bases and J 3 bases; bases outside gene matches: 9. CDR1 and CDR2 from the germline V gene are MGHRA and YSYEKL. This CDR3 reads CASSASTGGITDTQYF. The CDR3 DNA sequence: TGCGCCAGCAGCGCCTCGACAGGGGGGATAACAGATACGCAGTATTTT.

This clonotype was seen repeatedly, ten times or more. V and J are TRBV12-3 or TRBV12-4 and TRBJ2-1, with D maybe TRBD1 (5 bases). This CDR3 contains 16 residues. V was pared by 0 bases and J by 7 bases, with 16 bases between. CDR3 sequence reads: CASSLALRGWGNEQFF. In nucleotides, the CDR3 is TGTGCCAGCAGTTTAGCGCTTAGGGGCTGGGGTAATGAGCAGTTCTTC.